The 7 T cell receptor beta chains given below trace back to one sample, sequenced in a study of T cells in Graves' hyperthyroidism and ophthalmopathy (dated by TCRdb to the late 2010s). Library preparation used multiplex PCR. TCRdb lists the instrument as Illumina HiSeq 2000. TCR beta CDR3 regions were amplified from RNA transcripts. The first round of RT-PCR for the TCR CDR3 was performed with the HTBI primer set and the Qiagen OneStep RT-PCR kit. TCRdb trimmed the raw reads at Q25, called clones with MiXCR and kept productive beta chains. A single entry per CDR3 protein holds the most common genes and DNA from its merged rows. In this sample the table shows some 440,000 distinct CDR3 sequences, around 14% of which occur a single time. In total, the top ten clones hold approximately 7.5% of the sample. The sequenced sample was blood. The origin of the receptors is a young woman with Graves' hyperthyroidism.

This clonotype was seen ten or more times. The chain employs TRBV2 and TRBJ1-1; the match to TRBD1 covers 7 bases. Germline loops: CDR1 SNHLY, CDR2 FYNNEI. This CDR3 has 13 amino acids. The junction had 4 bases not matched to a gene; V was cut back by 4 bases and J by 5 bases. The CDR3, as DNA: TGTGCCAGCAGTGGACAGGGAGAAACTGAAGCTTTCTTT. This translates into CASSGQGETEAFF.

This clonotype was recorded many times. The chain employs TRBV30 and TRBJ2-1; 7 bases match TRBD1. Trimming cost V 4 bases and J 2 bases; bases outside gene matches: 5. The CDR3 length is 14 residues. Germline-derived CDR1 and CDR2 are GTSNPN and SVGIG (reference sequence). This CDR3 reads CAWTRQGAYNEQFF. The CDR3, as DNA: TGTGCCTGGACGCGGCAGGGGGCCTACAATGAGCAGTTCTTC.

There are many counts of this clonotype. This chain joins TRBV6-1 and TRBJ1-6; 11 bases align to TRBD1. V gave up 5 bases and J gave up 7 bases; unmatched junction bases: 13. The germline CDR1 and CDR2 sequences are MNHNS and SASEGT. This CDR3 region has 18 residues. The CDR3, as DNA: TGTGCCAGCAGTTCCGGACAGGGGGCTATTTCGGGGAATTCACCCCTCCACTTT. It translates to CASSSGQGAISGNSPLHF.

The chain combines TRBV19 with TRBJ2-5; D is possibly TRBD1 or TRBD2 (5 bases each). This CDR3 is built from 16 residues. V was cut by 3 bases and J by 1 base, with 15 bases left in between. Germline-derived CDR1 and CDR2 are LNHDA and SQIVND (reference sequence). CDR3 protein: CASSINLGPSQETQYF. As DNA, the CDR3 is TGTGCCAGTAGTATTAACTTGGGACCCAGCCAAGAGACCCAGTACTTC.

The table lists this clonotype with many counts. J is TRBJ2-1 and V is TRBV28, with D hard to call. Per germline, CDR1 MDHEN and CDR2 SYDVKM. The CDR3 is made up of 17 amino acids. The ends were cut back, 3 bases at V and 0 bases at J, with 15 bases in the middle. This chain's CDR3 is CASSFPNPGRSYNEQFF. CDR3 DNA sequence: TGTGCCAGCAGTTTCCCGAACCCGGGCCGCTCCTACAATGAGCAGTTCTTC.

Note on this clonotype: This clone may be a read error of a much larger clone one base away. The V call is TRBV2, the J call TRBJ2-6; D may match TRBD1 or TRBD2 (5 bases each). Per the germline V gene, CDR1 is SNHLY and CDR2 is FYNNEI. This CDR3 contains 17 residues. In nucleotides, the CDR3 is TGTGCCAGCAGTGACGGGGATTCACACTCTGGGGCCAACGCCCTGACTTTC. Its translation: CASSDGDSHSGANALTF.

This clonotype has at least ten counts. The J gene is TRBJ1-6, the V gene TRBV11-2, with no clear D. Germline V lookup: CDR1 SGHAT, CDR2 FQNNGV. The CDR3 consists of 14 residues. The V end lost 2 bases, the J end lost 9 bases, and 11 bases lay between the germline ends. The CDR3 sequence is CASSLTGRSSPLHF. CDR3 bases: TGTGCCAGCAGCTTAACTGGGAGGAGTTCACCCCTCCACTTT.